This passage covers 21 T cell receptor beta chains from one sample sequenced in a study of control samples from healthy donors and cancer patients. The assay was immunoSEQ multiplex PCR, and TCRdb's table has in-frame clones only and misses some. The sample consists of 46,000 or so clones, approximately 90% of them appearing once. The sample was PBMCs. Source of these receptors: a man between 25 and 39 years old with colorectal cancer.

J is TRBJ1-2 and V is TRBV19, with unresolved D. Germline lookup yields CDR1 LNHDA and CDR2 SQIVND (reference sequence). V was pared by 11 bases and J by 0 bases, with 19 bases between. The CDR3 extends over 15 amino acids. The CDR3 DNA reads TGTGCCTCCAGCAGCGGAATCCTTTCTAACTATGGCTACACCTTC. Translation: CASSSGILSNYGYTF. The complete variable domain, with remaining parts taken from reference TRBV19 and TRBJ1-2, reads DGGITQSPKYLFRKEGQNVTLSCEQNLNHDAMYWYRQDPGQGLRLIYYSQIVNDFQKGDIAEGYSVSREKKESFPLTVTSAQKNPTAFYLCASSSGILSNYGYTFGSGTRLTVV.

The rearrangement joins TRBV5-1 to TRBJ1-2, with 8 nucleotides matching TRBD1. V dropped 5 bases and J dropped 8; count of bases not matched to a gene: 11. The germline CDR1 and CDR2 sequences are SGHRS and YFSETQ. The CDR3 sequence is 14 residues long. The CDR3 reads CASRTTDRGDGYTF. DNA of the CDR3: TGCGCCAGCAGAACCACTGACAGGGGTGACGGCTACACCTTC.

This chain joins TRBV7-2 and TRBJ1-1; D is possibly TRBD1 (5 bases). CDR3 length equals 14 residues. Trimming removed 1 base from V and 1 base from J, with 7 bases in between. Germline values: CDR1 SGHTA, CDR2 FQGNSA. The CDR3 protein is CASSLGRGNTEAFF. DNA for the CDR3: TGTGCCAGCAGCTTAGGAAGGGGGAACACTGAAGCTTTCTTT.

This chain uses TRBV10-1 with TRBJ2-2; unclear D gene. The CDR3 is 13 amino acids. The ends were cut back, 0 bases at V and 4 bases at J, with 3 bases in the middle. CDR1 WNHNN and CDR2 SYGVQD come from the germline V gene (reference sequence). The DNA of the CDR3 is TGCGCCAGCAGTGAGTCGTTCACCGGGGAGCTGTTTTTT. It specifies CASSESFTGELFF.

This CDR3 reads CASSLSPTKGNYYGYTF. The CDR3 nucleotides read TGTGCCAGCAGTCTAAGCCCCACCAAGGGGAACTACTATGGCTACACCTTC. The chain couples TRBV6-6 to TRBJ1-2; possibly TRBD1 for D (5 bases). Per germline, CDR1 MNHNY and CDR2 SVGAGI (reference sequence). This CDR3 contains 17 residues. V was pared by 5 bases and J by 3 bases, with 22 bases between.

The chain has TRBV5-6 and TRBJ1-4, with D possibly matching TRBD1 (5 bases). V was pared by 3 bases and J by 1 base, with 10 bases between. The CDR3 is 15 amino acids. Germline values: CDR1 SGHDT, CDR2 YYEEEE. The CDR3 spells CASSSVGGTNEKLFF. CDR3 nucleotide sequence: TGTGCCAGCAGCTCAGTGGGGGGAACTAATGAAAAACTGTTTTTT.

CDR3 sequence: CASSPYLAGVEQYV. For the CDR3, the DNA is TGTGCCAGCAGCCCCTATCTAGCGGGGGTCGAGCAGTACGTC. The chain uses TRBV11-2 and TRBJ2-7; 10 bases fit TRBD2. The germline V gene encodes CDR1 SGHAT and CDR2 FQNNGV. This CDR3 comprises 14 residues. V gave up 5 bases and J gave up 6 bases; unmatched junction bases: 7.

The rearrangement uses TRBV4-3 and TRBJ1-3; D is unresolved. Germline assignment: CDR1 LGHNA and CDR2 YSLEER. The length of the CDR3 is 16 residues. Trimming removed 1 base from V and 0 bases from J, with 10 bases in between. CDR3 DNA: TGCGCCAGCAGCCAAGGGCTCCTCCGCTCTGGAAACACCATATATTTT. Translation: CASSQGLLRSGNTIYF.

The V call is TRBV15, the J call TRBJ2-2; D uncertain. V was cut by 0 bases and J by 8 bases, with 7 bases left in between. Germline CDR1 LNHNV, CDR2 YYDKDF (reference sequence). The CDR3 has 13 amino acids. The CDR3 spells CATSREFEGELFF. CDR3 DNA: TGTGCCACCAGCAGAGAATTCGAAGGGGAGCTGTTTTTT.

This clone has just a few counts. V is TRBV7-2 and J is TRBJ2-7; TRBD1 might be the D (6 bases). Germline V lookup: CDR1 SGHTA, CDR2 FQGNSA. V was trimmed by 4 bases and J by 3 bases, leaving 13 bases between them. CDR3 length: 14 amino acids. The CDR3 loop is CASSSQGGGYEQYF. The CDR3 DNA sequence: TGTGCCAGCAGCTCACAGGGTGGAGGCTACGAGCAGTACTTC.

V usage is TRBV19 and J usage is TRBJ1-2; possibly TRBD1 for D (5 bases). The germline gives CDR1 LNHDA, CDR2 SQIVND (reference sequence). V was shortened by 6 bases and J by 0 bases, with 14 bases between the two germline ends. There are 15 residues in the CDR3. CDR3 in amino acids: CASRESGAANYGYTF. CDR3 nucleotides: TGTGCCAGTAGAGAGTCCGGGGCGGCTAACTATGGCTACACCTTC.

The rearrangement links TRBV27 to TRBJ2-2, with 7 nucleotides matching TRBD1. Germline V gives CDR1 MNHEY, CDR2 SMNVEV (reference sequence). This CDR3 comprises 16 residues. V shed 0 bases and J 6 bases; nucleotides not matched to a gene: 7. The CDR3 region has the DNA TGTGCCAGCAGTTTATCCGGGACAGCTAGACCCGGGGAGCTGTTTTTT. Protein: CASSLSGTARPGELFF.

This clone has a single count. The chain couples TRBV2 to TRBJ2-3; 9 bases agree with TRBD2. Trimming removed 2 bases from V and 2 bases from J; junction bases left unmatched: 8. The CDR3 has 17 amino acids. The germline V gene has CDR1 SNHLY and CDR2 FYNNEI. The CDR3 coding sequence is TGTGCCAGCAGTGAAAACGGTCTAGCGGGGATCACAGATACGCAGTATTTT. Its translation is CASSENGLAGITDTQYF.

This sequence joins TRBV9 and TRBJ1-2; TRBD1 matches 10 bases. J was trimmed by 2 bases and V by 4 bases; bases with no gene match: 14. This CDR3 spans 18 amino acids. Germline values: CDR1 SGDLS, CDR2 YYNGEE. In nucleotides, the CDR3 is TGTGCCAGCAGCCCGAGAGGGCGGACAGGGGGATTAAACTATGGCTACACCTTC. Amino acid sequence: CASSPRGRTGGLNYGYTF.

The J gene is TRBJ2-3, the V gene TRBV7-2; 9 bases are shared with TRBD2. J was trimmed by 0 bases and V by 2 bases; bases with no gene match: 3. The CDR3 covers 16 residues. Germline CDR1 is SGHTA and CDR2 is FQGNSA. CDR3 nucleotide sequence: TGTGCCAGCAGCTTATCCAGCGGGGGGAGCACAGATACGCAGTATTTT. It codes for CASSLSSGGSTDTQYF. Combining the CDR3 with reference TRBV7-2 and TRBJ2-3 gives the whole variable domain GAGVSQSPSNKVTEKGKDVELRCDPISGHTALYWYRQSLGQGLEFLIYFQGNSAPDKSGLPSDRFSAERTGGSVSTLTIQRTQQEDSAVYLCASSLSSGGSTDTQYFGPGTRLTVL.

The gene calls are TRBV4-3 and TRBJ1-2; tentative D call: TRBD1 (6 bases). The germline V gene encodes CDR1 LGHNA and CDR2 YSLEER. The CDR3 is 16 amino acids. V was clipped by 2 bases and J by 2 bases, with 15 bases between them. Here the CDR3 reads CASSQRPTGSNYGYTF. The CDR3 DNA reads as TGCGCCAGCAGCCAACGTCCCACAGGGTCCAACTATGGCTACACCTTC.

V and J are TRBV3-1 (or the pseudogene TRBV3-2) and TRBJ1-2; 7 nucleotides match TRBD1. The J segment lost 4 bases and the V segment lost 6 bases, leaving 8 bases of the junction unmatched. This CDR3 contains 14 residues. From germline, CDR1 is LGHDT and CDR2 YNNKEL (reference sequence). CDR3 nucleotide sequence: TGTGCCAGCAGAGAGAAGACAGGGCCCTATGGCTACACCTTC. Its protein product is CASREKTGPYGYTF.

This rearrangement joins TRBV9 to TRBJ1-1; D may be TRBD1 (6 bases). The germline V gene encodes CDR1 SGDLS and CDR2 YYNGEE. CDR3 length: 17 residues. V dropped 4 bases and J dropped 0 bases, with 19 bases sitting between them. The CDR3 coding sequence is TGTGCCAGCAGCTCAACCGGACAGTTCCACATGAACACTGAAGCTTTCTTT. Residues: CASSSTGQFHMNTEAFF.

J is TRBJ1-2 and V is TRBV7-2; possibly TRBD1 for D (6 bases). V lost 2 bases, J lost 7 bases, and 14 bases lay in between. This CDR3 is 14 amino acids long. Germline CDR1 reads SGHTA; CDR2 reads FQGNSA. The CDR3 DNA reads as TGTGCCAGCAGCTTAAACAGGGTGGACGGTGGCTACACCTTC. This sequence encodes CASSLNRVDGGYTF.

Notes on this clone: A junction end diverges from the germline sequence, so it may reflect a read error. The J gene is TRBJ2-4, the V gene TRBV3-1 (or the pseudogene TRBV3-2); D gene ambiguous. CDR1 and CDR2 from the germline V gene are LGHDT and YNNKEL (reference sequence). This CDR3 is built from 11 residues. The CDR3, as DNA: TGTGCCAGCAGCCAAGGTCCCGAGCGCTTCTTC. It is translated as CASSQGPERFF.

The chain is built from TRBV6-2 or TRBV6-3 and TRBJ1-1; D remains ambiguous. V was cut by 1 base and J by 9 bases, with 15 bases left in between. Germline V gene data show CDR1 as MNHEY and CDR2 as SVGEGT. The CDR3 extends over 14 amino acids. The CDR3 region is CASSYFTLGKKAFF. The CDR3 nucleotides are TGTGCCAGCAGTTACTTTACTCTGGGGAAGAAAGCTTTCTTT.